This record concerns one T cell receptor beta chain sequence. In the study's own analysis: Quantification of nucleated cells was approximated via reference gene primer amplification. Data came from immunoSEQ multiplex PCR; TCRdb stores just in-frame clones and leaves some out. V and J calls and clone size come straight from that table; D and trimming were deduced from the DNA. The sample holds 150,000 to 200,000 clones, roughly four fifths seen once. The V gene's germline CDR1 is KGHSH and CDR2 LQKENI. The CDR3 runs 13 residues. The V and J ends lost 3 bases and 4 bases respectively, with 9 bases between them. The data derive from a study of blood T cell repertoires in COVID-19. In the study overall: Both acute and convalescent COVID-19 samples were obtained from the United States, Italy and Spain.

This sequence joins TRBV18 and TRBJ2-5; maybe TRBD2 (5 bases). Material: peripheral blood. This receptor was obtained from a woman in her thirties or forties with acute or convalescent COVID-19. DNA of the CDR3: TGTGCCAGCTCACCTTTGGGGAGAGAGACCCAGTACTTC. This codes for CASSPLGRETQYF. Full variable domain (rest looked up from reference TRBV18 and TRBJ2-5): NAGVMQNPRHLVRRRGQEARLRCSPMKGHSHVYWYRQLPEEGLKFMVYLQKENIIDESGMPKERFSAEFPKEGPSILRIQQVVRGDSAAYFCASSPLGRETQYFGPGTRLLVL.